This TCR beta chain is drawn from a study of T-cell memory formation after mild COVID-19. This clonotype was detected a few times. Its matching antigen is unknown. cDNA libraries for TCR alpha and TCR beta, carrying sample barcodes and UMIs, came from 5'RACE with constant-segment primers. Each CDR3 protein is one row after TCRdb ran MiXCR on the 5' RACE reads. Here the sample spans approximately 450,000 distinct CDR3 sequences, about 20% being singletons. CDR1 is MNHEY, CDR2 SVGEGT, per germline. The CDR3 is 14 residues long. V lost 0 bases, J lost 7 bases, and 7 bases lay in between. General study results and limits: Later expanders leaned toward CD4+, whereas clones contracting from day 15 to 85 were balanced CD4/CD8.

Sequenced material: PBMCs or a T cell subset sorted from them (not recorded which). The chain couples TRBV6-2 or TRBV6-3 to TRBJ1-6; D remains ambiguous. The sequence was collected from an adult woman who had mild COVID-19 (a few samples of this study predate the infection). Cell type and time point are not known. The CDR3 loop reads CASSYSPGNSPLHF. As DNA, the CDR3 is TGTGCCAGCAGTTACTCGCCCGGCAATTCACCCCTCCACTTT.